This T cell receptor beta chain derives from a study of blood T cell repertoires in COVID-19. V was cut by 7 bases and J by 4 bases, with 13 bases left in between. Germline-derived CDR1 and CDR2 are MNHEY and SVGAGI. There are 13 residues in the CDR3. The assay was immunoSEQ multiplex PCR, and TCRdb's table has in-frame clones only and misses some. The sample consists of roughly 140,000 clones, 85% of them appearing once. Participants came from about two dozen US areas, aged about 18 to 90 years. The chain recombines TRBV6-5 with TRBJ1-2; D might be TRBD1 (5 bases). The receptor was derived from a woman in her thirties or forties who had recovered from COVID-19. Sequenced: PBMCs or T cells enriched from blood (not recorded which). Here the CDR3 reads CASTDRGIYGYTF. The CDR3 DNA follows: TGTGCCAGCACCGATCGGGGGATCTATGGCTACACCTTC.